This TCR beta chain was observed in a study of ipilimumab plus nivolumab after autologous stem cell transplantation. Study background: Typical patient got four to six ipilimumab doses and 7 or 8 nivolumab doses (median). The DLBCL cohort had primary refractory and relapsed disease, with 18-month progression-free survival of approximately 87% and 28%.

Using immunoSEQ multiplex PCR, the repertoire was profiled, and TCRdb retains in-frame clones only, with some absent. Counted here are approximately 10,000 clones, about 81% occurring once; the ten biggest clones make up under 10%. Germline CDR1 and CDR2: SGHVS and FQNEAQ. The CDR3 loop spans 14 amino acids. The V gene lost 4 bases and the J gene lost 0 bases, with 7 bases spanning the gap. Checkpoint therapy with ipilimumab 1 mg/kg began 14 to 28 days after transplant. Dosing: nivolumab 3 mg/kg IV, weeks 1, 4, 7, 10, then every two weeks to week 26. The material was PBMCs, obtained in a trial of ipilimumab plus nivolumab as post-transplant consolidation. This rearrangement joins TRBV7-8 to TRBJ1-3, with D hard to call. The sequence came from a male donor with diffuse large B-cell lymphoma. CDR3 protein: CASSSPSSGNTIYF. The CDR3 bases are TGTGCCAGCAGCTCCCCTAGCTCTGGAAACACCATATATTTT.